A selection of T cell receptor beta chains follows, all from one sample in a study of cytomegalovirus exposure and HLA in healthy donors. Clones were read by immunoSEQ multiplex PCR, and TCRdb kept only the in-frame ones, dropping some. The sample yields about 180,000 clones, about four fifths seen once. The sample taken for sequencing was PBMCs. Every receptor here comes from a woman aged 50 to 65 in good health and CMV-seropositive. CDR3s include the opening cysteine and the closing phenylalanine or tryptophan. D genes are given only for firm matches.

d_call cdr3_length j_call v_call cdr3_aa
TRBD2 15 TRBJ2-3 TRBV9 CASSAGTSGTDTQYF
TRBD2 17 TRBJ2-7 TRBV25-1 CASSATHGSGSTYEQYF
. 12 TRBJ2-1 TRBV7-9 CSSSLSSNEQFF
TRBD1 14 TRBJ1-4 TRBV4-1 CASSQEGGGEKLFF
. 15 TRBJ1-1 TRBV7-9 CSSSLGQGSLAEAFF
. 14 TRBJ2-2 TRBV2 CASSVLADTGELFF
. 13 TRBJ2-7 TRBV28 CASSLTPKGAQYF
TRBD1 15 TRBJ2-5 TRBV11-2 CASSRQGTTQETQYF
. 15 TRBJ1-5 TRBV6-1 CASSRIPVSNQPQHF
. 14 TRBJ1-5 TRBV21-1 CASSLAGDNQPQHF
TRBD2 14 TRBJ2-5 TRBV7-6 CASSLAGGVETQYF
TRBD1 15 TRBJ2-4 TRBV19 CASSIGAGGDNIQYF
. 13 TRBJ2-7 TRBV14 CASSPVGGGEQYF
TRBD2 16 TRBJ2-1 TRBV7-9 CASSHSGLAGFNEQFF
TRBD1 15 TRBJ1-2 TRBV4-3 CASSQLTGGIDGYTF
. 13 TRBJ2-7 TRBV6-1 CASTSGQYYEQYF
TRBD1 14 TRBJ1-3 TRBV9 CASSDRASGNTIYF
TRBD2 15 TRBJ2-5 TRBV30 CAWSDLAAAQETQYF
. 16 TRBJ2-3 TRBV5-1 CASRAEPGHDTDTQYF
TRBD1 15 TRBJ2-7 TRBV4-2 CASSLGQGLSYEQYF
. 14 TRBJ1-2 TRBV5-6 CASSLWGGRYGYTF
TRBD1 15 TRBJ2-5 TRBV18 CASSPIGQVRETQYF
. 14 TRBJ2-2 TRBV7-9 CASSGNRESGELFF
. 12 TRBJ1-5 TRBV7-2 CASSIRGQPQHF
. 14 TRBJ1-1 TRBV9 CASSVQGENTEAFF
. 15 TRBJ1-5 TRBV18 CASSPTVNSNQPQHF
. 15 TRBJ2-7 TRBV5-1 CASRNRQKPSYEQYF
TRBD1 14 TRBJ1-2 TRBV5-1 CASSPGTDYYGYTF
TRBD1 12 TRBJ1-2 TRBV5-4 CASSLQGDGYTF
TRBD1 15 TRBJ2-5 TRBV19 CASSDRGTAKETQYF
. 11 TRBJ1-2 TRBV7-9 CASDRSYGYTF
. 14 TRBJ1-1 TRBV5-1 CASSNPRGDTEAFF